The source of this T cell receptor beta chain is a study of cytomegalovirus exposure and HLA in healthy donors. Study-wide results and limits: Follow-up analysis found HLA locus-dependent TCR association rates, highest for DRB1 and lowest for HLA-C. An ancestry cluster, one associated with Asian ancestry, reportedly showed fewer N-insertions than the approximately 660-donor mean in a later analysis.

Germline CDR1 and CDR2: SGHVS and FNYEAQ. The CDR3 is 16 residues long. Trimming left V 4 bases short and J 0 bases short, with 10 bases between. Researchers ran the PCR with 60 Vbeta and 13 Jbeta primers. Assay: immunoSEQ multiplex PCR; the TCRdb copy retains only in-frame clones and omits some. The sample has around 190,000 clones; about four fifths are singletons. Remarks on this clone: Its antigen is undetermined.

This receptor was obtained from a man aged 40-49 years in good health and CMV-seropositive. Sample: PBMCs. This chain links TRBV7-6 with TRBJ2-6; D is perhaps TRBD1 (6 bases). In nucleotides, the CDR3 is TGTGCCAGCAGCTGGACAGAGAGCTCTGGGGCCAACGTCCTGACTTTC. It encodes CASSWTESSGANVLTF.